This T cell receptor (beta chain) appears in the sequencing data of a study of regulatory T cells in long-lasting Graves disease. As to this clonotype: It is likely a read error: a sequence one base away is far more abundant.

Per germline, CDR1 DFQATT and CDR2 SNEGSKA (reference sequence). J lost 10 bases, V lost 6 bases, and 10 bases had no gene match. The length of the CDR3 is 13 residues. Through Arm-PCR of CDR3 regions and iRepertoire HTBI primers, TCR beta libraries were built. From the multiplex PCR reads, TCRdb called clonotypes with MiXCR, one entry per CDR3 protein. The repertoire holds 450,000 to 600,000 distinct CDR3 sequences, 16% seen once, with roughly an eighth in the top ten. Stated time point: newly diagnosed GD, antithyroid drugs for less than 3 months. Scientists built the TCR library using RNA that was extracted from PBMCs. The same data also contributed to another study, on T cells in Graves' hyperthyroidism and ophthalmopathy.

This TCR derives from a man aged 35 to 55 with Graves disease. The chain carries TRBV20-1 and TRBJ2-1; TRBD2 agrees at 9 bases. The starting material was peripheral blood mononuclear cells (PBMCs), obtained at new diagnosis, from a patient treated with antithyroid drugs. CDR3 sequence (DNA): TGCAGTGCACATAGCGGGAGAGGGGACGAGCAGTTCTTC. Protein product: CSAHSGRGDEQFF.